The 23 T cell receptor beta chains below were found in one sample sequenced in a study of PD-1 blockade in classical Hodgkin lymphoma. Sequencing was performed with immunoSEQ multiplex PCR; in TCRdb, only in-frame clones are kept and a portion is missing. The sample carries about 61,000 clones, roughly nine tenths recorded once. Every patient relapsed after autologous stem cell transplantation, and brentuximab vedotin exposure varied. The material sequenced was peripheral blood mononuclear cells (PBMCs), taken at baseline. These TCRs come from a human donor with classical Hodgkin lymphoma.

V is TRBV7-9 and J is TRBJ2-7, with 7 bases aligning to TRBD1. Per germline, CDR1 SEHNR and CDR2 FQNEAQ (reference sequence). The CDR3 has 11 amino acids. V trimming: 5 bases; J trimming: 6 bases; junction bases outside the gene matches: 1. This chain's CDR3 is CASSRQGEQYF. CDR3 DNA: TGTGCCAGCAGCCGACAGGGCGAGCAGTACTTC.

CDR3 sequence reads: CASSWTGSNSPLHF. The CDR3 region has the DNA TGTGCCAGCAGTTGGACAGGGAGTAATTCACCCCTCCACTTT. The rearrangement uses TRBV25-1 and TRBJ1-6; 8 bases map to TRBD1. Per germline, CDR1 MGHDK and CDR2 SYGVNS. With V trimmed by 5 bases and J by 6 bases, 3 bases remained unmatched. The CDR3 has 14 amino acids.

The chain links TRBV11-2 to TRBJ2-7; 7 positions match TRBD2. V was pared by 5 bases and J by 2 bases, with 9 bases of the junction left unmatched. CDR3 length equals 15 residues. Germline values: CDR1 SGHAT, CDR2 FQNNGV. The CDR3 nucleotides are TGTGCCAGCAGCCTAACCCGCGGGGGACCCTACGAGCAGTACTTC. This gives the protein CASSLTRGGPYEQYF.

The J gene is TRBJ2-7, the V gene TRBV10-2; tentatively, D is TRBD1 or TRBD2 (6 bases each). V lost 4 bases and J 3 bases, leaving 13 bases between the germline ends. The CDR3 contains 14 residues. Germline CDR1 reads WSHSY; CDR2 reads SAAADI. In DNA, the CDR3 is TGCGCCAGCAGTGCGACAGGAGGGGGCTACGAGCAGTACTTC. It specifies CASSATGGGYEQYF.

This clone was recorded only once. The rearrangement joins TRBV7-9 to TRBJ1-5, with 7 bases fitting TRBD1. V trimming: 5 bases; J trimming: 4 bases; junction bases outside the gene matches: 5. The CDR3 loop spans 14 amino acids. CDR1 SEHNR and CDR2 FQNEAQ come from the germline V gene (reference sequence). The CDR3 DNA reads as TGTGCCAGCAGCCTAGGGGGCTGGAATCAGCCCCAGCATTTT. Its protein product is CASSLGGWNQPQHF.

The chain recombines TRBV7-8 with TRBJ1-5; a weak D match, TRBD1 (5 bases). The V end lost 11 bases, the J end lost 0 bases, and 14 bases lay between the germline ends. CDR1 is SGHVS, CDR2 FQNEAQ, per germline. The CDR3 runs 14 residues. CDR3 loop: CAGGEANSNQPQHF. As DNA, the CDR3 is TGTGCCGGGGGTGAGGCAAATAGCAATCAGCCCCAGCATTTT.

V usage is TRBV18 and J usage is TRBJ1-6, with 8 bases lining up with TRBD1. This CDR3 is built from 14 residues. CDR1 and CDR2 (germline): KGHSH, LQKENI. Germline trimming cut 3 bases from V and 8 bases from J; bases unmatched to any gene: 3. The CDR3 DNA is TGTGCCAGCTCACCGGCACAGGGGGATTCACCCCTCCACTTT. As protein: CASSPAQGDSPLHF.

V gene TRBV29-1 combines with J gene TRBJ1-1; tentatively, D is TRBD1 (5 bases). Germline lookup yields CDR1 SQVTM and CDR2 ANQGSEA. V gave up 8 bases and J gave up 6 bases, with 19 bases separating them. The CDR3 is 13 amino acids. CDR3 loop: CSLIGAGGAEAFF. The CDR3, as DNA: TGCAGCCTCATTGGGGCGGGAGGCGCTGAAGCTTTCTTT.

This chain joins TRBV7-2 and TRBJ2-7; TRBD2 matches 9 bases. The germline CDR1 and CDR2 sequences are SGHTA and FQGNSA. This CDR3 comprises 17 residues. V was clipped by 5 bases and J by 5 bases; unmatched bases: 16. CDR3 nucleotides: TGTGCCAGCAGCGGGGGAGGGTCTAGCGGGGAGGGTAACGAGCAGTACTTC. It yields the protein CASSGGGSSGEGNEQYF.

The rearrangement uses TRBV18 and TRBJ2-7; 8 bases are shared with TRBD1. The CDR3 has 14 amino acids. CDR1 is KGHSH, CDR2 LQKENI, per germline. With V trimmed by 2 bases and J by 1 base, 1 base remained unmatched. The CDR3 spells CASSPGQGSYEQYF. Written as DNA, the CDR3 is TGTGCCAGCTCACCAGGACAGGGTTCCTACGAGCAGTACTTC.

This chain connects TRBV4-1 to TRBJ2-3, with 11 bases that match TRBD2. Germline V gene lookup returns CDR1 MGHRA and CDR2 YSYEKL. Trimming took 3 bases from V and 3 from J; bases not matched to a gene: 11. The CDR3 sequence is 18 residues long. This CDR3 reads CASSQGTQTSGVTDTQYF. DNA for the CDR3: TGCGCCAGCAGCCAGGGGACCCAGACTAGCGGGGTAACAGATACGCAGTATTTT.

The J gene is TRBJ1-6, the V gene TRBV28; no clear D. The CDR3 runs to 14 residues. The V end lost 6 bases, the J end lost 3 bases, and 9 bases lay between the germline ends. Germline CDR1 and CDR2: MDHEN and SYDVKM. For the CDR3, the DNA is TGTGCCAGCAGCCCTACTCTCTATAATTCACCCCTCCACTTT. It encodes CASSPTLYNSPLHF.

The V and J genes are TRBV30 and TRBJ1-4; D is unresolved. Germline CDR1 reads GTSNPN; CDR2 reads SVGIG (reference sequence). CDR3 length: 13 residues. Deletions cut 7 bases from V and 3 bases from J, with 12 bases between. CDR3 amino acids: CASRERPNEKLFF. CDR3 bases: TGTGCCTCCCGGGAAAGGCCTAATGAAAAACTGTTTTTT.

This chain joins TRBV5-8 and TRBJ2-5, with D perhaps matching TRBD1 (6 bases). Deletions cut 2 bases from V and 1 base from J, with 9 bases between. The germline gives CDR1 SGHTS, CDR2 YDEGEE. The CDR3 is 14 amino acids. CDR3: CASSFGGLQETQYF. For the CDR3, the DNA is TGTGCCAGCAGCTTTGGGGGCCTCCAAGAGACCCAGTACTTC.

The rearrangement joins TRBV30 to TRBJ2-1, with unresolved D. The germline gives CDR1 GTSNPN, CDR2 SVGIG (reference sequence). Between the trimmed V and J ends, which lost 4 bases and 11 bases, there was a span of 3 bases. The CDR3 runs to 8 residues. This CDR3 reads CAWNQQFF. CDR3 bases: TGTGCCTGGAACCAGCAGTTCTTC.

This clone appeared once. The gene calls are TRBV9 and TRBJ1-6, with D hard to call. The germline V gene encodes CDR1 SGDLS and CDR2 YYNGEE. CDR3 length equals 16 residues. V dropped 4 bases and J dropped 7 bases, with 18 bases sitting between them. This CDR3 is CASSPNLWVGNSPLHF. The CDR3 DNA follows: TGTGCCAGCAGCCCGAATTTATGGGTCGGCAATTCACCCCTCCACTTT.

V is TRBV2 and J is TRBJ2-7, with D uncertain. V was cut by 7 bases and J by 4 bases, with 11 bases left in between. Germline CDR1 reads SNHLY; CDR2 reads FYNNEI. The CDR3 length is 12 residues. CDR3 loop: CASIGSVYEQYF. The CDR3 DNA follows: TGTGCCAGCATAGGGTCGGTTTACGAGCAGTACTTC.

The chain links TRBV15 to TRBJ1-2; 7 bases line up with TRBD1. CDR1 and CDR2 (germline): LNHNV, YYDKDF (reference sequence). The CDR3 contains 13 residues. The J segment lost 6 bases and the V segment lost 5 bases, leaving 6 bases of the junction unmatched. CDR3 region: CATSPSTGDGYTF. The CDR3 DNA reads TGTGCCACCAGCCCCTCAACAGGGGATGGCTACACCTTC.

This clone was detected a few times. J is TRBJ1-6 and V is TRBV28; 9 bases align to TRBD1. Germline V lookup: CDR1 MDHEN, CDR2 SYDVKM. The ends lost 4 bases at V and 7 bases at J; junction bases unmatched: 8. The CDR3 consists of 16 residues. CDR3 sequence reads: CASSSPGTGQNSPLHF. The DNA of the CDR3 is TGTGCCAGCAGTTCGCCCGGGACAGGGCAGAATTCACCCCTCCACTTT.

The genes are TRBV27 and TRBJ2-5; D gene ambiguous. The CDR3 extends over 16 amino acids. V was pared by 6 bases and J by 5 bases, with 22 bases between. Per the germline V gene, CDR1 is MNHEY and CDR2 is SMNVEV (reference sequence). The CDR3 region has the DNA TGTGCCAGCAGGCCCCTAGGTTCGATTTTCCGGGAGACCCAGTACTTC. Translating gives CASRPLGSIFRETQYF.

The chain has TRBV15 and TRBJ2-6, with D uncertain. This CDR3 region has 14 residues. The V and J ends lost 5 bases and 1 base respectively, with 6 bases between them. Germline V gene sequence: CDR1 LNHNV, CDR2 YYDKDF (reference sequence). The CDR3 sequence is CATSAPSGANVLTF. CDR3 bases: TGTGCCACCAGCGCCCCTTCTGGGGCCAACGTCCTGACTTTC.

The CDR3 here is CASSLKTDSGNTIYF. The CDR3 coding sequence is TGTGCCAGCAGCTTGAAGACCGACTCTGGAAACACCATATATTTT. The chain has TRBV5-5 and TRBJ1-3; unclear D gene. Trimming removed 1 base from V and 0 bases from J, with 8 bases in between. The germline gives CDR1 SGHKS, CDR2 YYEKEE (reference sequence). The CDR3 length is 15 residues. The full variable domain, its missing parts supplied by reference TRBV5-5 and TRBJ1-3, is DAGVTQSPTHLIKTRGQQVTLRCSPISGHKSVSWYQQVLGQGPQFIFQYYEKEERGRGNFPDRFSARQFPNYSSELNVNALLLGDSALYLCASSLKTDSGNTIYFGEGSWLTVV.

This sequence joins TRBV12-5 and TRBJ2-7, with D possibly TRBD2 on 5 matching bases. This CDR3 has 15 residues. Germline values: CDR1 LGHNT, CDR2 FRNRAP. The V end was cut by 1 base, the J end by 2 bases, with 12 bases between. The CDR3 loop is CASGLDGPGTYEQYF. CDR3 nucleotide sequence: TGTGCTAGTGGTTTGGACGGGCCCGGGACCTACGAGCAGTACTTC.